Presented here are 20 T cell receptor beta chains from one specimen sequenced in a study of read filtering for tumor transcriptome and immune sequencing. Molecular barcoded adaptors covering alpha/delta and beta/gamma chains were used on about 390 ng RNA. One entry per CDR3 protein, called by TCRdb with MiXCR from the reads. The table lists tens of thousands of distinct CDR3 sequences, roughly an eighth of them singletons. Material: a population of CD138-negative cells sorted from bone marrow. The receptors come from a donor at least 40 years old with multiple myeloma.

This clonotype was detected ten times or more. This chain joins TRBV6-5 and TRBJ2-1, with 11 positions matching TRBD2. V lost 2 bases and J lost 6; bases outside the gene matches: 12. The CDR3 extends over 18 amino acids. CDR1 is MNHEY and CDR2 is SVGAGI in the germline V gene. Here the CDR3 DNA reads TGTGCCAGCAGTTACCGGAGGGGGTATAGCGGGAGGGCCAATGAGCAGTTCTTC. This sequence encodes CASSYRRGYSGRANEQFF.

As for this clonotype: The CDR3 ends on some other residue instead of the conserved phenylalanine or tryptophan, so this is likely a read error. The J gene is TRBJ2-1, the V gene TRBV7-2, with 10 bases lining up with TRBD2. Germline V gene sequence: CDR1 SGHTA, CDR2 FQGNSA. This CDR3 has 16 residues. The CDR3 nucleotides are TGTGCCAGCAGCTTAGAAGCTAGCGGGAGCTACGATGAGCAGTTCCTC. Translating it yields CASSLEASGSYDEQFL.

This clonotype was recorded a few times. A single base separates this from a much larger clone, so it may be a read error. The rearrangement links TRBV3-1 to TRBJ1-4; TRBD1 might be the D (5 bases). This CDR3 is 15 amino acids long. Germline V gene lookup returns CDR1 LGHDT and CDR2 YNNKEL (reference sequence). CDR3 sequence reads: CASSQAGRGDENLFF. In DNA form, the CDR3 reads TGTGCCAGCAGCCAAGCGGGCAGAGGGGATGAAAATCTGTTTTTT.

CDR3 nucleotides: TGTGCCTTGGGCCTCCGCACCGAGCAGTACTTC. Translating gives CALGLRTEQYF. The chain couples TRBV30 to TRBJ2-7; D gene uncertain. V lost 7 bases, J lost 6 bases, and 13 bases lay in between. CDR1 and CDR2 from the germline V gene are GTSNPN and SVGIG (reference sequence). The length of the CDR3 is 11 residues.

This clonotype occurred many times. V is TRBV7-3 and J is TRBJ2-7, with 8 positions matching TRBD1. This CDR3 contains 13 residues. Trimming took 3 bases from V and 3 from J; bases not matched to a gene: 1. CDR1 and CDR2 (germline): SGHTA, FQGTGA. This CDR3 is CASSFDRGYEQYF. The CDR3 nucleotides are TGTGCCAGCAGCTTCGACAGGGGCTACGAGCAGTACTTC. The entire variable domain, with the rest obtained from reference TRBV7-3 and TRBJ2-7, is as follows: GAGVSQTPSNKVTEKGKYVELRCDPISGHTALYWYRQSLGQGPEFLIYFQGTGAADDSGLPNDRFFAVRPEGSVSTLKIQRTERGDSAVYLCASSFDRGYEQYFGPGTRLTVT.

V gene TRBV12-5 combines with J gene TRBJ2-2; a possible D gene is TRBD1 (5 bases). The germline CDR1 and CDR2 sequences are LGHNT and FRNRAP. With 1 base removed from V and 7 bases from J, the gap between germline ends came to 13 bases. The CDR3 extends over 15 amino acids. The CDR3 DNA reads TGTGCTAGTGGTTTGGGGACAAGGATTGGCGGGGAGCTGTTTTTT. This sequence encodes CASGLGTRIGGELFF.

This clonotype showed up just a few times. This rearrangement joins TRBV27 to TRBJ2-2; 7 bases agree with TRBD1. The CDR3 length is 13 residues. Germline CDR1 MNHEY, CDR2 SMNVEV (reference sequence). With 6 bases clipped from V and 6 bases from J, the junction kept 4 bases outside the gene matches. The CDR3 DNA is TGTGCCAGCAGCCCCAGGGGGTCCGGGGAGCTGTTTTTT. This translates into CASSPRGSGELFF.

This clonotype showed up just a few times. The genes are TRBV7-7 and TRBJ2-7, with D perhaps given as TRBD1 or TRBD2 (5 bases each). Trimming left V 6 bases short and J 7 bases short, with 16 bases between. CDR3 size: 13 residues. Germline V CDR1 and CDR2: SSHAT, FNYEAQ (reference sequence). In DNA, the CDR3 is TGTGCCAGCAGTTTTATGGGGGAGCGGGAGCAGTACTTC. It specifies CASSFMGEREQYF.

This clonotype was recorded many times. The chain carries TRBV20-1 and TRBJ1-5, with D possibly TRBD1 on 5 matching bases. Germline V gene lookup returns CDR1 DFQATT and CDR2 SNEGSKA (reference sequence). CDR3 length: 13 residues. V was pared by 6 bases and J by 0 bases, with 9 bases between. The CDR3 here is CSALQDSNQPQHF. Written as DNA, the CDR3 is TGCAGTGCCCTACAGGATAGCAATCAGCCCCAGCATTTT.

This clonotype has a count of ten or more. This chain links TRBV2 with TRBJ2-1; no firm D call. Per the germline V gene, CDR1 is SNHLY and CDR2 is FYNNEI. Trimming removed 7 bases at V and 10 bases at J, with 20 bases between. This CDR3 spans 14 amino acids. The CDR3 DNA reads TGTGCCAGCAAATTAAACTACCAGCGTGACGAGCAGTTCTTC. Its translation: CASKLNYQRDEQFF.

This clonotype was seen at least ten times. The rearrangement joins TRBV4-2 to TRBJ2-5, with TRBD2 matching 15 bases. Germline V gene sequence: CDR1 LGHNA, CDR2 YNFKEQ. The CDR3 is 21 amino acids. V lost 0 bases to trimming and J lost 4 bases; unmatched junction nucleotides: 15. Here the CDR3 DNA reads TGTGCCAGCAGCCAAGATCTTACTGGACTAGCGGGAGGGCCGGTTGGAGAGACCCAGTACTTC. It translates to CASSQDLTGLAGGPVGETQYF.

This clonotype was seen at least ten times. This chain links TRBV11-2 with TRBJ2-5; the D gene is possibly TRBD1 (5 bases). The CDR3 runs 15 residues. V was cut by 2 bases and J by 5 bases, with 15 bases left in between. Germline lookup yields CDR1 SGHAT and CDR2 FQNNGV. The CDR3 spells CASSLKAGKGETQYF. The CDR3 DNA reads TGTGCCAGCAGCTTAAAGGCAGGGAAGGGGGAGACCCAGTACTTC.

This clonotype has ten or more counts. The chain joins TRBV2 to TRBJ2-5; the match to TRBD2 covers 15 bases. Germline CDR1 reads SNHLY; CDR2 reads FYNNEI. V was clipped by 6 bases and J by 4 bases; unmatched bases: 6. The CDR3 has 16 residues. CDR3 nucleotide sequence: TGTGCCAGCAGAGGACTAGCGGGAGGGCCGCGAGAGACCCAGTACTTC. This translates into CASRGLAGGPRETQYF.

This sequence joins TRBV12-3 or TRBV12-4 and TRBJ2-5; 7 bases match TRBD2. This CDR3 is 13 amino acids long. V lost 5 bases to trimming and J lost 5 bases; unmatched junction nucleotides: 5. CDR3: CASSPSGGETQYF. The CDR3 DNA reads TGTGCCAGCAGTCCTAGCGGCGGCGAGACCCAGTACTTC.

This clonotype has at least ten counts. The chain employs TRBV18 and TRBJ2-1, with TRBD1 matching over 7 bases. The V and J ends lost 2 bases and 5 bases, in that order; junction bases with no gene match: 3. The CDR3 runs 14 residues. Germline-derived CDR1 and CDR2 are KGHSH and LQKENI. CDR3 residues: CASSPTGVNNEQFF. The CDR3 DNA reads as TGTGCCAGCTCACCAACAGGGGTTAACAATGAGCAGTTCTTC.

This chain links TRBV27 with TRBJ2-1, with a weak D call TRBD1 (6 bases). The CDR3 is made up of 16 amino acids. The germline gives CDR1 MNHEY, CDR2 SMNVEV (reference sequence). Trimming shortened V by 6 bases and J by 4 bases, and 19 bases separated the two germline ends. The CDR3 loop reads CASRTRDKGKYNEQFF. In nucleotides, the CDR3 is TGTGCCAGCAGAACTCGGGACAAAGGGAAATACAATGAGCAGTTCTTC.

This clonotype was detected many times. A read error may explain this, as a much larger clone is one base away. The chain carries TRBV7-6 and TRBJ2-1, with 8 bases aligning to TRBD2. The length of the CDR3 is 18 residues. Germline V gene sequence: CDR1 SGHVS, CDR2 FNYEAQ. The CDR3, as DNA: TGTGCCAGCAGCTTATCGGGGCAAGCGGGAGCGGCCTACAATGGGCAGTTCTTC. Its protein is CASSLSGQAGAAYNGQFF.

A remark on this clonotype: Since a much larger clone is just one base distant, this may be a read error. This chain links TRBV7-9 with TRBJ2-5; TRBD1 is a possible D gene (5 bases). The CDR3 extends over 15 amino acids. Trimming cost V 3 bases and J 2 bases, with 13 bases left between them. Germline V gene sequence: CDR1 SEHNR, CDR2 FQNEAQ (reference sequence). DNA of the CDR3: TGTGCCAGCAGCTTGGACGCAGGGCCACAAGAGACCCAGTACTTC. This codes for CASSLDAGPQETQYF. The full variable domain, rest sourced from reference TRBV7-9 and TRBJ2-5, is DTGVSQNPRHKITKRGQNVTFRCDPISEHNRLYWYRQTLGQGPEFLTYFQNEAQLEKSRLLSDRFSAERPKGSFSTLEIQRTEQGDSAMYLCASSLDAGPQETQYFGPGTRLLVL.

In this sample, this clonotype turned up many times. The chain employs TRBV20-1 and TRBJ2-7, with 8 bases that match TRBD2. Germline CDR1 DFQATT, CDR2 SNEGSKA (reference sequence). The length of the CDR3 is 11 residues. The V segment lost 1 base and the J segment 10 bases; nucleotides outside the gene matches: 3. The CDR3 sequence is CSARAGLAQYF. In DNA form, the CDR3 reads TGCAGTGCTAGAGCCGGACTAGCCCAGTACTTC.

On this clonotype itself: A much bigger clone sits one base away, suggesting this may be a read error. DNA of the CDR3: TGTGCCAGCAGCCCGAGGACAGGGATTAATTTACCCCTCCACTTT. It specifies CASSPRTGINLPLHF. This chain connects TRBV5-5 to TRBJ1-6, with 8 bases that match TRBD1. The CDR3 spans 15 residues. CDR1 SGHKS and CDR2 YYEKEE come from the germline V gene (reference sequence).